One and the same sample provided the 5 T cell receptor beta chains below, sequenced in a study of T cell repertoires in cytomegalovirus infection (dated by TCRdb to between 2018 and 2021). The sequencing machine was an Illumina HiSeq 1500. TCRdb trimmed the raw reads at Q25, called clones with MiXCR and kept productive beta chains. Each CDR3 protein gets just one entry, which takes the most common genes and DNA from the rows behind it. This sample gives roughly 310,000 distinct CDR3 sequences in total; about 17% of them show up just once. Clones ranked in the top ten supply 12% of the sample. Material for sequencing was PBMCs. These receptors came from a human donor in good health (CMV status not recorded). Some clones in this sample may be carry-over from other donors' samples.

This clonotype has a count of ten or more. V gene TRBV12-3 or TRBV12-4 combines with J gene TRBJ2-3, with no clear D. V dropped 3 bases and J dropped 5 bases, with 12 bases sitting between them. The CDR3 loop spans 14 amino acids. CDR3 in amino acids: CASSLVRIEDTQYF. CDR3 nucleotide sequence: TGTGCCAGCAGTTTGGTTAGGATCGAAGATACGCAGTATTTT.

This clonotype came up a few times. CDR3 nucleotide sequence: TGTGCCAGCAGTTTCAAACCCCGACAGGGTCCCTACGAGCAGTACTTC. It encodes CASSFKPRQGPYEQYF. The chain uses TRBV27 and TRBJ2-7, with 7 bases that match TRBD1. Germline V lookup: CDR1 MNHEY, CDR2 SMNVEV (reference sequence). J gave up 2 bases and V 3 bases, and 10 bases lay outside the gene matches. The CDR3 spans 16 residues.

The chain has TRBV7-2 and TRBJ2-5; no definite D call. The germline V and J ends were trimmed by 3 bases and 5 bases, with 13 bases remaining between them. The CDR3 totals 14 residues. Germline CDR1 is SGHTA and CDR2 is FQGNSA. The CDR3 DNA follows: TGTGCCAGCAGCTTCGCGCCCGACCGTGAGACCCAGTACTTC. Translated, it gives CASSFAPDRETQYF. The full variable domain, rest sourced from reference TRBV7-2 and TRBJ2-5, is GAGVSQSPSNKVTEKGKDVELRCDPISGHTALYWYRQSLGQGLEFLIYFQGNSAPDKSGLPSDRFSAERTGGSVSTLTIQRTQQEDSAVYLCASSFAPDRETQYFGPGTRLLVL.

The V gene is TRBV4-1, the J gene TRBJ2-1, with D perhaps given as TRBD1 or TRBD2 (5 bases each). V lost 0 bases and J 0 bases, leaving 6 bases between the germline ends. This CDR3 is 15 amino acids long. Germline-derived CDR1 and CDR2 are MGHRA and YSYEKL. CDR3 protein: CASSQEGTSYNEQFF. The CDR3 DNA reads TGCGCCAGCAGCCAAGAGGGGACCTCCTACAATGAGCAGTTCTTC.

Written as DNA, the CDR3 is TGCGCCAGCAGCTTTCCCGGCAGGGGGAAAAACTATGGCTACACCTTC. Its translation: CASSFPGRGKNYGYTF. The gene calls are TRBV5-1 and TRBJ1-2, with TRBD1 matching 7 bases. Germline loops: CDR1 SGHRS, CDR2 YFSETQ. This CDR3 comprises 16 residues. The ends lost 2 bases at V and 2 bases at J; junction bases unmatched: 9.